This TCR beta chain was recovered during a study of CD4 T cells in relation to SARS-CoV-2 and coronaviruses. About the study: After approximately 10 days of antigen culture, PBMC TCR beta CDR3s were sequenced.

Sequencing was performed with immunoSEQ multiplex PCR; in TCRdb, only in-frame clones are kept and a portion is missing. The repertoire has tens of thousands of clones, about 78% of them found once; the top ten carry about 17%. Worth noting for this clone: Its antigen is undetermined.

CD4+ T cells from unexposed donors were obtained before the COVID-19 pandemic (2011-2018). The cells were cultured for under twelve days before CD4+ T cells were isolated. Trimming left V 5 bases short and J 0 bases short, with 20 bases between. There are 17 residues in the CDR3. CDR1 and CDR2 (germline): SGHAT, FQNNGV. Material: CD4+ T cells from PBMCs, cultured in vitro. V gene TRBV11-2 combines with J gene TRBJ2-7; either TRBD1 or TRBD2 may fit D (6 bases each). This TCR was sampled from a human donor in good health. This CDR3 reads CASSPRGTWSSSYEQYF. The CDR3 region has the DNA TGTGCCAGCAGCCCGAGGGGGACTTGGTCTAGCTCCTACGAGCAGTACTTC.